What follows are 10 T cell receptor beta chains derived from one specimen sequenced in a study of CD8 T cells in ankylosing spondylitis. From the 5' RACE reads, TCRdb called clonotypes with MiXCR, one entry per CDR3 protein. The sample shows 36,000 or so distinct CDR3 sequences, 6% of them seen only once. The sequenced sample consisted of blood, either unsorted or a sorted T cell fraction (not recorded which). These receptors were collected from a male donor with ankylosing spondylitis or in good health (not recorded which).

This clonotype was counted at least ten times. The chain combines TRBV18 with TRBJ1-2, with D maybe TRBD1 (5 bases). The V end was cut by 2 bases, the J end by 4 bases, with 11 bases between. The CDR3 runs to 14 residues. Germline CDR1 reads KGHSH; CDR2 reads LQKENI. The DNA for the CDR3 is TGTGCCAGCTCACCAGGTGGAGGGGTCTATGGCTACACCTTC. Protein product: CASSPGGGVYGYTF.

This clonotype was counted many times. A much bigger clone sits one base away, suggesting this may be a read error. The chain joins TRBV5-1 to TRBJ1-3, with no clear D. There are 14 residues in the CDR3. The V end was cut by 0 bases, the J end by 0 bases, with 4 bases between. CDR1 and CDR2 from the germline V gene are SGHRS and YFSETQ. CDR3 sequence reads: CASSLGISGNTIYF. The CDR3 nucleotides are TGCGCCAGCAGCTTGGGGATCTCTGGAAACACCATATATTTT.

This clonotype was picked up many times. In nucleotides, the CDR3 is TGTGCCAGCAGTTACAGGAGAAACACCATATATTTT. Its translation: CASSYRRNTIYF. This sequence joins TRBV6-2 or TRBV6-3 and TRBJ1-3; D remains unclear. The germline CDR1 and CDR2 sequences are MNHEY and SVGEGT. V shed 2 bases and J shed 5 bases, with 4 bases lying between them. The CDR3 is 12 residues long.

This clonotype was detected ten times or more. The chain recombines TRBV4-1 with TRBJ2-1; possibly TRBD1 for D (7 bases). The CDR3 has 15 amino acids. Germline assignment: CDR1 MGHRA and CDR2 YSYEKL. Trimming removed 5 bases from V and 7 bases from J, with 18 bases in between. The CDR3 region has the DNA TGCGCCAGCAGCTACGGAGGGGGCGAGTGGAATGAGCAGTTCTTC. This translates into CASSYGGGEWNEQFF.

This clonotype appeared a few times. The CDR3 sequence: CASRQLGSANEKLFF. The CDR3 bases are TGTGCCAGCAGGCAATTGGGGTCGGCTAATGAAAAACTGTTTTTT. The chain carries TRBV28 and TRBJ1-4; D is unclear. V was clipped by 6 bases and J by 3 bases, with 14 bases between them. This CDR3 comprises 15 residues. CDR1 and CDR2 (germline): MDHEN, SYDVKM. Complete variable domain (other parts from reference TRBV28 and TRBJ1-4): DVKVTQSSRYLVKRTGEKVFLECVQDMDHENMFWYRQDPGLGLRLIYFSYDVKMKEKGDIPEGYSVSREKKERFSLILESASTNQTSMYLCASRQLGSANEKLFFGSGTQLSVL.

In regard to this clonotype: A single base separates this from a much larger clone, so it may be a read error. V gene TRBV9 combines with J gene TRBJ2-7; tentatively, D is TRBD1 (5 bases). In germline, CDR1 is SGDLS, CDR2 YYNGEE. The CDR3 contains 16 residues. V was cut by 2 bases and J by 3 bases, with 18 bases left in between. The CDR3 sequence is CASSVETDPYYYEQYF. The CDR3 DNA follows: TGTGCCAGCAGCGTCGAGACAGACCCATACTACTACGAGCAGTACTTC. The full variable domain, rest sourced from reference TRBV9 and TRBJ2-7, is DSGVTQTPKHLITATGQRVTLRCSPRSGDLSVYWYQQSLDQGLQFLIQYYNGEERAKGNILERFSAQQFPDLHSELNLSSLELGDSALYFCASSVETDPYYYEQYFGPGTRLTVT.

This clonotype is categorized as medium-sized. The chain joins TRBV20-1 to TRBJ2-7; no definite D call. Germline CDR1 reads DFQATT; CDR2 reads SNEGSKA (reference sequence). This CDR3 spans 12 amino acids. V lost 3 bases to trimming and J lost 3 bases, with 9 bases between them. CDR3 loop: CSASRVLYEQYF. For the CDR3, the DNA is TGCAGTGCTAGCCGGGTCCTCTACGAGCAGTACTTC.

The sample holds many counts of this clonotype. The chain joins TRBV5-1 to TRBJ1-1; TRBD1 is a possible D gene (6 bases). Germline-derived CDR1 and CDR2 are SGHRS and YFSETQ. The germline V and J ends were trimmed by 6 bases and 5 bases, with 11 bases remaining between them. The CDR3 contains 12 residues. CDR3 protein: CASKQGGTEAFF. DNA for the CDR3: TGCGCCAGCAAACAGGGAGGGACTGAAGCTTTCTTT.

Relative to its sample, this clonotype is medium-sized (0.01 to 0.1%). V usage is TRBV29-1 and J usage is TRBJ2-7; D unclear. V was trimmed by 3 bases and J by 2 bases, leaving 11 bases between them. There are 13 residues in the CDR3. The germline gives CDR1 SQVTM, CDR2 ANQGSEA. The CDR3 loop is CSVEFGHTYEQYF. CDR3 nucleotide sequence: TGCAGCGTTGAGTTTGGGCATACCTACGAGCAGTACTTC.

This clonotype was seen many times. The chain couples TRBV5-1 to TRBJ2-1; 9 nucleotides match TRBD2. CDR3 size: 15 residues. CDR1 and CDR2 (germline): SGHRS, YFSETQ. The V gene end was trimmed by 4 bases and the J gene end by 8 bases; junction bases not matched to a gene: 10. The CDR3 loop reads CASSEAGGLGDEQFF. The CDR3 DNA is TGCGCCAGCAGCGAGGCGGGAGGGCTAGGAGATGAGCAGTTCTTC.